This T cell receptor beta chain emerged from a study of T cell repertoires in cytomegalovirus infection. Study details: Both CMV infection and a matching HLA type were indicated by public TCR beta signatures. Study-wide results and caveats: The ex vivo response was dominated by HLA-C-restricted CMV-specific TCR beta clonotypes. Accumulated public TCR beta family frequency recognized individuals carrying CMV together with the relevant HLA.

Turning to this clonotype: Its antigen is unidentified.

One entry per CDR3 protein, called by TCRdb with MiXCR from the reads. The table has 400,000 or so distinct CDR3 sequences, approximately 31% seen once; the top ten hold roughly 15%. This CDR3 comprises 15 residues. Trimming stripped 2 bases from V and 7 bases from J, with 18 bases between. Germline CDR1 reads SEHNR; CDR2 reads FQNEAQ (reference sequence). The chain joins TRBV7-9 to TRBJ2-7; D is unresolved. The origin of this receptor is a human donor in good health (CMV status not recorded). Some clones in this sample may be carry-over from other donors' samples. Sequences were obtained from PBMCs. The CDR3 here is CASSLRELSSWEQYF. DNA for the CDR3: TGTGCCAGCAGCTTAAGGGAATTGTCGTCGTGGGAGCAGTACTTC.